Only one count was recorded for the clone carrying this T cell receptor (beta chain). Its antigen is still unknown. The investigators reverse transcribed all of the isolated RNA, so they sequenced expressed TCRB transcripts. Clones were sequenced by immunoSEQ multiplex PCR, and TCRdb holds only the in-frame ones, with some missing. The sample has under 250,000 clones; less than 35% are singletons. This entry is derived from a study of beta chain features in type 1 diabetes. Study-wide results and limits: Whatever favoring of shorter templates PCR might show would apply equally to patients and controls.

There are 14 residues in the CDR3. V gave up 0 bases and J gave up 6 bases, with 13 bases separating them. The germline gives CDR1 SGHNT, CDR2 YYREEE (reference sequence). One heparinised draw of blood, averaging about 110 mL, came from each donor. Sorting based on CD45RO/CCR7/CD25/CD127/CD95/CD27 separated CD4+ naive, central memory, regulatory and stem cell-like memory cells. Sequencing was done on a sample of central memory CD4+ T cells from blood. The rearrangement links TRBV5-4 to TRBJ2-7; tentative D call: TRBD2 (5 bases). The clonotype comes from a man aged 25 to 40 in good health. CDR3 protein: CASSLDAGVSEQYF. The CDR3 nucleotides read TGTGCCAGCAGCTTGGATGCCGGGGTTAGCGAGCAGTACTTC.